Reported below is one T cell receptor beta chain. This clone has a single count. It has no known antigen specificity. At one boundary the junction diverges from the germline segment, which might be a read error. Each collaborating institution followed its own protocols to collect whole blood in K2EDTA tubes. For TCRbeta analysis, collaborator samples were shipped as frozen whole blood, as isolated PBMCs, or as DNA extracted from either sample type. The record originates from a study of blood T cell repertoires in COVID-19 (dated by TCRdb to about 2020). Broadly, across the study: Collaborator samples came from the United States, Italy and Spain and covered acute and convalescent phases of COVID-19. The material from the prospective study consisted of cDNA or gDNA derived from T cells, B-cell-depleted T cells, or PBMCs. Subjects who had been exposed to COVID-19, were actively infected with it, or had recovered from it provided the deeply sampled blood TCRbeta repertoires that made up the dataset. The repertoires were released in a freely available public database meant as a resource for research on the immune response to SARS-CoV-2. The samples were drawn from two sources: the first 160 participants of the ongoing ImmuneRACE study, and some 1,300 subjects contributed by 6 global collaborators. Nearly every sample came with metadata listing a de-identified subject ID, COVID-19 status, age in years and sex. Where available, HLA class I and class II types were taken from metadata supplied by the sample provider and were not determined by assay-based typing. The paper's findings and limits, for the study overall: How much clinical and demographic metadata was included differed by source and by participant, and the metadata was provided uncurated.

The immunoSEQ Assay, a bias-controlled multiplex PCR, was used to amplify TCRbeta CDR3 regions from genomic DNA. The original pipeline was this. Within the assay, amplification of reference gene primers was used to estimate how many nucleated cells each sample contained. To quantify the absolute abundance of each unique TCRbeta CDR3 rearrangement, sequence reads were collapsed and filtered. For each sample, productive Simpson clonality was calculated as the square root of Simpson's diversity index across productive rearrangements. TCRdb stores this immuneACCESS table with in-frame sequences only. Part of the clones is absent; in the studies checked, under half of the shortfall reflects unresolved V genes, and no reason is known for the rest. V and J calls and clone size come straight from that table; D and trimming were deduced from the DNA. Present in this sample are 95,000 to 100,000 clones, 79% of which were seen just once. About a sixth of the sample is taken by the ten largest.

Sequences SSHAT (CDR1) and FNYEAQ (CDR2) are obtained from the germline V gene (reference sequence). The CDR3 spans 15 residues, from the cysteine through the phenylalanine. Of all the DNA, just the CDR3 is kept, 45 bases in frame from base 1. The receptor's source is an elderly woman with active or convalescent COVID-19. The specimen was peripheral blood. The rearrangement combines TRBV7-7 with TRBJ2-2, with 13 bases aligning to TRBD2. The CDR3 reads as follows: CASSLGLAGVGELFF. The bases read TGTGCTAGCAGCCTTGGACTAGCGGGAGTCGGGGAGCTGTTTTTT.